These 8 T cell receptor beta chains were all obtained from the same sample, sequenced in a study of CD8 T cells in ankylosing spondylitis. Each CDR3 protein gets one entry after TCRdb re-called the 5' RACE reads with MiXCR. The sample has fewer than 150,000 distinct CDR3 sequences, 5.5% to 7.5% seen once. The sample was blood, either unsorted or a sorted T cell fraction (not recorded which). Every receptor here comes from a female donor with ankylosing spondylitis or in good health (not recorded which).

This chain joins TRBV3-1 and TRBJ1-5; 8 bases line up with TRBD1. The CDR3 has 16 amino acids. J gave up 7 bases and V 4 bases, and 12 bases lay outside the gene matches. Germline lookup yields CDR1 LGHDT and CDR2 YNNKEL (reference sequence). In nucleotides, the CDR3 is TGTGCCAGCAGCCCCCACGGAGGACAGGGCGGCCAGCCCCAGCATTTT. Residues: CASSPHGGQGGQPQHF.

This clonotype was detected ten times or more. The V gene is TRBV11-2, the J gene TRBJ2-2, with 8 bases fitting TRBD2. J gave up 1 base and V 3 bases, and 4 bases lay outside the gene matches. CDR1 and CDR2 from the germline V gene are SGHAT and FQNNGV. The CDR3 spans 16 residues. The CDR3 here is CASSFLAGLNTGELFF. The CDR3 DNA is TGTGCCAGCAGCTTTCTAGCGGGTCTGAACACCGGGGAGCTGTTTTTT.

This clonotype was seen many times. The V gene is TRBV5-1, the J gene TRBJ2-5; a weak D match, TRBD1 (6 bases). CDR1 SGHRS and CDR2 YFSETQ come from the germline V gene. The V and J ends lost 3 bases and 1 base respectively, with 13 bases between them. The CDR3 runs to 15 residues. The CDR3 DNA reads as TGCGCCAGCAGCTGGTACCAGGGGCGCCAAGAGACCCAGTACTTC. This codes for CASSWYQGRQETQYF.

This clonotype was recorded only once. A much larger clonotype is one base distant, so this may be a read error. This chain connects TRBV7-9 to TRBJ2-3, with D possibly matching TRBD2 (6 bases). In germline, CDR1 is SEHNR, CDR2 FQNEAQ (reference sequence). The CDR3 loop spans 15 amino acids. In nucleotides, the CDR3 is TGTGCCGGCAGCTTGGTGGGGCAGGGAGGAGATACGCAGTATTTT. It encodes CAGSLVGQGGDTQYF.

This clonotype appeared many times. The chain has TRBV27 and TRBJ2-1, with unresolved D. CDR3 length equals 14 residues. V was shortened by 6 bases and J by 9 bases, with 18 bases between the two germline ends. Germline lookup yields CDR1 MNHEY and CDR2 SMNVEV (reference sequence). The CDR3: CASRIAILAPEQFF. As DNA, the CDR3 is TGTGCCAGCAGGATCGCCATCTTGGCTCCTGAGCAGTTCTTC.

This clonotype was seen more than once but under ten times. The V call is TRBV5-4, the J call TRBJ2-7; D is ambiguous. The germline V and J ends were trimmed by 0 bases and 3 bases, with 7 bases remaining between them. The CDR3 contains 13 residues. Germline V gene lookup returns CDR1 SGHNT and CDR2 YYREEE (reference sequence). The CDR3 region is CASSLDHFYEQYF. CDR3 DNA sequence: TGTGCCAGCAGCTTGGATCACTTCTACGAGCAGTACTTC.

The table lists this clonotype with many counts. The chain has TRBV29-1 and TRBJ2-3; 9 positions agree with TRBD2. The CDR3 spans 16 residues. Trimming at V came to 0 bases and at J to 4 bases, leaving 8 bases not matched to a gene. Germline V gives CDR1 SQVTM, CDR2 ANQGSEA. In DNA, the CDR3 is TGCAGCGTTGAAGATCGGCTAGCGGGACTCCCAGATACGCAGTATTTT. Translated, it gives CSVEDRLAGLPDTQYF.

This clonotype was recorded at least ten times. The genes are TRBV7-9 and TRBJ1-3; D not resolved. Germline CDR1 is SEHNR and CDR2 is FQNEAQ (reference sequence). There are 16 residues in the CDR3. Trimming shortened V by 1 base and J by 2 bases, and 12 bases separated the two germline ends. This CDR3 reads CASSLDPRRPGNTIYF. As DNA, the CDR3 is TGTGCCAGCAGCTTAGATCCCAGGCGACCTGGAAACACCATATATTTT.